Listed below are T cell receptor beta chains from one sample, sequenced in a study of T cell responses to AZD1222 COVID-19 vaccine. Sequencing used immunoSEQ multiplex PCR; TCRdb keeps in-frame clones, though not all of them. The sample shows 90,000 to 130,000 clones, around nine tenths of them seen only once. Sequenced here: peripheral blood, sampled 28 days after the second AZD1222 dose. The receptors were gathered from an adult who received the AZD1222 COVID-19 vaccine. CDR3s include the opening cysteine and the closing phenylalanine or tryptophan. The order of the fields is V gene, D gene, CDR3 length, clone size, J gene, CDR3 protein, CDR3 DNA. The D gene is left open where the match is weak. Size is omitted from some rows. Given values are once, few, many or a class for expanded clones.

v_call: TRBV19
d_call: TRBD1
cdr3_length: 14
clone_size: -
j_call: TRBJ1-2
cdr3_aa: CASSRGTAVLLDTF
cdr3_nt: TGTGCCAGTAGTAGGGGGACAGCGGTTCTATTAGACACCTTC

v_call: TRBV28
d_call: -
cdr3_length: 15
clone_size: -
j_call: TRBJ2-5
cdr3_aa: CASSPSAQGMETQYF
cdr3_nt: TGTGCCAGCAGTCCCTCGGCCCAGGGGATGGAGACCCAGTACTTC

v_call: TRBV27
d_call: TRBD1
cdr3_length: 15
clone_size: -
j_call: TRBJ2-1
cdr3_aa: CASSSPRQGANEQFF
cdr3_nt: TGTGCCAGCAGTTCCCCCCGACAGGGGGCCAATGAGCAGTTCTTC

v_call: TRBV6-1
d_call: TRBD1
cdr3_length: 16
clone_size: -
j_call: TRBJ1-4
cdr3_aa: CASSGVRQGQGEKLFF
cdr3_nt: TGTGCCAGCAGTGGAGTACGACAGGGACAAGGGGAAAAACTGTTTTTT

v_call: TRBV2
d_call: -
cdr3_length: 15
clone_size: few
j_call: TRBJ1-6
cdr3_aa: CASSEEVFYNSPLHF
cdr3_nt: TGTGCCAGCAGTGAAGAAGTGTTCTATAATTCACCCCTCCACTTT

v_call: TRBV7-8
d_call: TRBD2
cdr3_length: 17
clone_size: -
j_call: TRBJ2-7
cdr3_aa: CASSIRSTSGGVVEQYF
cdr3_nt: TGTGCCAGCAGCATCCGAAGCACTAGCGGGGGGGTGGTTGAGCAGTACTTC

v_call: TRBV19
d_call: TRBD1
cdr3_length: 16
clone_size: -
j_call: TRBJ1-2
cdr3_aa: CASRAIGTAANYGYTF
cdr3_nt: TGTGCCAGTAGAGCTATAGGGACAGCGGCTAACTATGGCTACACCTTC

v_call: TRBV4-1
d_call: TRBD2
cdr3_length: 13
clone_size: -
j_call: TRBJ2-3
cdr3_aa: CASSQDRAGGLYF
cdr3_nt: TGCGCCAGCAGCCAAGATCGGGCGGGAGGCTTGTATTTT

v_call: TRBV11-2
d_call: -
cdr3_length: 16
clone_size: -
j_call: TRBJ2-7
cdr3_aa: CASSRRGQGNLREQYF
cdr3_nt: TGTGCCAGCAGCCGGAGGGGCCAGGGGAACCTTAGGGAGCAGTACTTC

v_call: TRBV7-2
d_call: TRBD2
cdr3_length: 16
clone_size: -
j_call: TRBJ2-3
cdr3_aa: CASSSLAGTSTDTQYF
cdr3_nt: TGTGCCAGCAGCTCCTTAGCGGGGACCAGCACAGATACGCAGTATTTT

v_call: TRBV18
d_call: -
cdr3_length: 16
clone_size: -
j_call: TRBJ1-2
cdr3_aa: CASSPGAGGFNYGYTF
cdr3_nt: TGTGCCAGCTCACCAGGGGCCGGGGGGTTCAACTATGGCTACACCTTC

v_call: TRBV5-5
d_call: -
cdr3_length: 13
clone_size: -
j_call: TRBJ2-1
cdr3_aa: CASSSIVGSEQFF
cdr3_nt: TGTGCCAGCAGCTCCATAGTCGGGAGTGAGCAGTTCTTC

v_call: TRBV10-3
d_call: -
cdr3_length: 13
clone_size: once
j_call: TRBJ1-1
cdr3_aa: CAIGSEWETEAFF
cdr3_nt: TGTGCCATCGGTAGTGAGTGGGAAACTGAAGCTTTCTTT

v_call: TRBV5-1
d_call: -
cdr3_length: 13
clone_size: -
j_call: TRBJ1-1
cdr3_aa: CASSLNVNTEAFF
cdr3_nt: TGCGCCAGCAGCTTAAACGTGAACACTGAAGCTTTCTTT

v_call: TRBV11-3
d_call: -
cdr3_length: 15
clone_size: -
j_call: TRBJ2-3
cdr3_aa: CASSLVGGGADTQYF
cdr3_nt: TGTGCCAGCAGCTTAGTTGGTGGGGGCGCAGATACGCAGTATTTT

v_call: TRBV7-9
d_call: -
cdr3_length: 15
clone_size: -
j_call: TRBJ1-1
cdr3_aa: CASSADPRGNTEAFF
cdr3_nt: TGTGCCAGCAGCGCCGACCCCAGAGGGAACACTGAAGCTTTCTTT

v_call: TRBV11-2
d_call: TRBD2
cdr3_length: 15
clone_size: -
j_call: TRBJ2-1
cdr3_aa: CASSLTSDVYNEQFF
cdr3_nt: TGTGCCAGCAGCTTGACTAGCGACGTATACAATGAGCAGTTCTTC

v_call: TRBV2
d_call: -
cdr3_length: 15
clone_size: -
j_call: TRBJ2-3
cdr3_aa: CASSDGQGITDTQYF
cdr3_nt: TGTGCCAGCAGTGACGGGCAGGGGATCACAGATACGCAGTATTTT

v_call: TRBV9
d_call: TRBD1
cdr3_length: 16
clone_size: once
j_call: TRBJ1-1
cdr3_aa: CASSVRGDRVNTEAFF
cdr3_nt: TGTGCCAGCAGCGTAAGAGGAGACAGGGTGAACACTGAAGCTTTCTTT

v_call: TRBV7-8
d_call: -
cdr3_length: 15
clone_size: -
j_call: TRBJ2-2
cdr3_aa: CASRGPRGSTGELFF
cdr3_nt: TGTGCCAGCAGGGGTCCACGGGGCAGCACCGGGGAGCTGTTTTTT

v_call: TRBV5-1
d_call: TRBD1
cdr3_length: 14
clone_size: -
j_call: TRBJ1-1
cdr3_aa: CASSLRTGVTEAFF
cdr3_nt: TGCGCCAGCAGCTTGAGGACAGGCGTCACTGAAGCTTTCTTT

v_call: TRBV28
d_call: -
cdr3_length: 13
clone_size: few
j_call: TRBJ1-6
cdr3_aa: CASIQGGNSPLHF
cdr3_nt: TGTGCCAGCATTCAGGGAGGAAATTCACCCCTCCACTTT

v_call: TRBV5-5
d_call: -
cdr3_length: 13
clone_size: -
j_call: TRBJ1-1
cdr3_aa: CASILGHPPEAFF
cdr3_nt: TGTGCCAGCATCCTGGGGCATCCTCCGGAAGCTTTCTTT

v_call: TRBV10-3
d_call: TRBD2
cdr3_length: 14
clone_size: few
j_call: TRBJ2-7
cdr3_aa: CAIRDGRGAYEQYF
cdr3_nt: TGTGCCATCAGGGACGGCCGGGGGGCCTACGAGCAGTACTTC

v_call: TRBV2
d_call: -
cdr3_length: 13
clone_size: -
j_call: TRBJ1-6
cdr3_aa: CASSGAQNSPLHF
cdr3_nt: TGTGCCAGCAGTGGGGCACAGAATTCACCCCTCCACTTT

v_call: TRBV5-6
d_call: -
cdr3_length: 17
clone_size: -
j_call: TRBJ1-2
cdr3_aa: CASSLAKGAGRNYGYTF
cdr3_nt: TGTGCCAGCAGCTTGGCCAAAGGGGCAGGAAGGAACTATGGCTACACCTTC

v_call: TRBV2
d_call: -
cdr3_length: 12
clone_size: -
j_call: TRBJ2-7
cdr3_aa: CANNRDTDEQYF
cdr3_nt: TGTGCCAACAATAGGGACACCGACGAGCAGTACTTC

v_call: TRBV27
d_call: -
cdr3_length: 15
clone_size: -
j_call: TRBJ2-1
cdr3_aa: CASSSRDRFYNEQFF
cdr3_nt: TGTGCCAGCAGTTCACGAGACAGGTTCTACAATGAGCAGTTCTTC

v_call: TRBV6-6
d_call: -
cdr3_length: 14
clone_size: once
j_call: TRBJ2-1
cdr3_aa: CASRDSSSYNEQFF
cdr3_nt: TGTGCCAGCAGGGACTCCAGCTCCTACAATGAGCAGTTCTTC

v_call: TRBV6-5
d_call: -
cdr3_length: 12
clone_size: -
j_call: TRBJ2-7
cdr3_aa: CASSTKGRMEYF
cdr3_nt: TGTGCCAGCAGTACGAAGGGACGGATGGAGTACTTC

v_call: TRBV21-1
d_call: -
cdr3_length: 15
clone_size: -
j_call: TRBJ2-1
cdr3_aa: CASSKASSGSGEQFF
cdr3_nt: TGTGCCAGCAGCAAAGCGAGTAGCGGGAGTGGTGAGCAGTTCTTC

v_call: TRBV27
d_call: TRBD1
cdr3_length: 14
clone_size: -
j_call: TRBJ1-3
cdr3_aa: CASRRQGTGNTIYF
cdr3_nt: TGTGCCAGCAGACGACAGGGGACTGGAAACACCATATATTTT

v_call: TRBV9
d_call: TRBD1
cdr3_length: 15
clone_size: -
j_call: TRBJ1-3
cdr3_aa: CASSVAQGAGNTIYF
cdr3_nt: TGTGCCAGCAGCGTAGCACAGGGGGCTGGAAACACCATATATTTT

v_call: TRBV6-5
d_call: TRBD2
cdr3_length: 12
clone_size: -
j_call: TRBJ2-5
cdr3_aa: CASGTGLGTQYF
cdr3_nt: TGTGCCAGCGGAACCGGACTAGGGACCCAGTACTTC

v_call: TRBV29-1
d_call: TRBD2
cdr3_length: 14
clone_size: -
j_call: TRBJ2-5
cdr3_aa: CSVAGLAGEETQYF
cdr3_nt: TGCAGCGTCGCTGGACTAGCGGGAGAAGAGACCCAGTACTTC

v_call: TRBV6-2/TRBV6-3
d_call: -
cdr3_length: 12
clone_size: few
j_call: TRBJ1-2
cdr3_aa: CASSYQYYGYTF
cdr3_nt: TGTGCCAGCAGTTACCAATACTATGGCTACACCTTC

v_call: TRBV27
d_call: TRBD2
cdr3_length: 15
clone_size: -
j_call: TRBJ2-7
cdr3_aa: CASSPGLAGAYEQYF
cdr3_nt: TGTGCCAGCAGTCCGGGACTAGCGGGAGCCTACGAGCAGTACTTC

v_call: TRBV10-3
d_call: TRBD2
cdr3_length: 15
clone_size: -
j_call: TRBJ2-1
cdr3_aa: CAISESSGVYNEQFF
cdr3_nt: TGTGCCATCAGTGAGTCTAGCGGGGTCTACAATGAGCAGTTCTTC

v_call: TRBV19
d_call: -
cdr3_length: 15
clone_size: -
j_call: TRBJ2-2
cdr3_aa: CASSSRGRDTGELFF
cdr3_nt: TGTGCCAGTAGTAGCCGGGGCAGGGACACCGGGGAGCTGTTTTTT

v_call: TRBV11-3
d_call: -
cdr3_length: 12
clone_size: -
j_call: TRBJ2-7
cdr3_aa: CASSLVSSEQYF
cdr3_nt: TGTGCCAGCAGCTTAGTGAGTAGCGAGCAGTACTTC

v_call: TRBV11-3
d_call: TRBD1
cdr3_length: 14
clone_size: -
j_call: TRBJ1-1
cdr3_aa: CASSPNRGRTEAFF
cdr3_nt: TGTGCCAGCAGCCCAAACAGGGGGCGTACTGAAGCTTTCTTT

v_call: TRBV6-5
d_call: -
cdr3_length: 14
clone_size: few
j_call: TRBJ1-3
cdr3_aa: CASRPGYSGNTIYF
cdr3_nt: TGTGCCAGCAGGCCGGGGTACTCTGGAAACACCATATATTTT

v_call: TRBV4-1
d_call: TRBD1
cdr3_length: 17
clone_size: once
j_call: TRBJ1-2
cdr3_aa: CASSQDWYGQEGYGYTF
cdr3_nt: TGCGCCAGCAGCCAAGATTGGTATGGACAGGAAGGCTATGGCTACACCTTC

v_call: TRBV7-2
d_call: -
cdr3_length: 12
clone_size: once
j_call: TRBJ2-7
cdr3_aa: CASSYLATEQYF
cdr3_nt: TGTGCCAGCAGCTACCTTGCAACCGAGCAGTACTTC

v_call: TRBV28
d_call: -
cdr3_length: 15
clone_size: -
j_call: TRBJ2-3
cdr3_aa: CASSLLGMSKDTQYF
cdr3_nt: TGTGCCAGCAGTTTACTGGGAATGAGTAAGGATACGCAGTATTTT

v_call: TRBV20-1
d_call: -
cdr3_length: 15
clone_size: -
j_call: TRBJ2-4
cdr3_aa: CSASGTSTTRNIQYF
cdr3_nt: TGCAGTGCTAGTGGGACCAGCACAACTCGAAACATTCAGTACTTC

v_call: TRBV12-3/TRBV12-4
d_call: TRBD1
cdr3_length: 13
clone_size: -
j_call: TRBJ2-1
cdr3_aa: CASSFGTGNEQFF
cdr3_nt: TGTGCCAGCAGTTTCGGGACAGGCAATGAGCAGTTCTTC

v_call: TRBV27
d_call: -
cdr3_length: 14
clone_size: once
j_call: TRBJ2-2
cdr3_aa: CASSPTANTGELFF
cdr3_nt: TGTGCCAGCAGTCCGACAGCGAACACCGGGGAGCTGTTTTTT